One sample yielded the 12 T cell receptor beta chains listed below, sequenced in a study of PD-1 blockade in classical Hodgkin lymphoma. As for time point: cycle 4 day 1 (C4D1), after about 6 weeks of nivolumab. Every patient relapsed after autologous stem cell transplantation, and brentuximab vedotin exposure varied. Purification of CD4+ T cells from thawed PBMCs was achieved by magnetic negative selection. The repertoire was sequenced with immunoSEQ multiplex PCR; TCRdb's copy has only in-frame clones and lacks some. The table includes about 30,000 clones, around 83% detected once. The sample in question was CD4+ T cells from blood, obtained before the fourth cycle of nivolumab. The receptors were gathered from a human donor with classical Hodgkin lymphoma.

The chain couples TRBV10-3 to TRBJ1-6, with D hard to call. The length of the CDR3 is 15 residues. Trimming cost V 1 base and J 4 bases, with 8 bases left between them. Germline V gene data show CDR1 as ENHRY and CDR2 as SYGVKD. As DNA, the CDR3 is TGTGCCATCAGTGAGTTGTGGGATTATAATTCACCCCTCCACTTT. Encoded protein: CAISELWDYNSPLHF.

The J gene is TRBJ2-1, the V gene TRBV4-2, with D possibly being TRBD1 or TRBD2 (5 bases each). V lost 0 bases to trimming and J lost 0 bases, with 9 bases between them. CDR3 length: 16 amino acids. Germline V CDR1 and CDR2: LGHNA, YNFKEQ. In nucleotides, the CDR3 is TGTGCCAGCAGCCAAGAGGGGGTGAGCTCCTACAATGAGCAGTTCTTC. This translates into CASSQEGVSSYNEQFF.

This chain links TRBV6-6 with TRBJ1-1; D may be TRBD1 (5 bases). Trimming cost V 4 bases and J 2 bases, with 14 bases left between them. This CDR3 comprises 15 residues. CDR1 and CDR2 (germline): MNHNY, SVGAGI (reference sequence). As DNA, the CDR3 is TGTGCCAGCAGTTCCCCGGGCAGGGTAAACACTGAAGCTTTCTTT. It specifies CASSSPGRVNTEAFF.

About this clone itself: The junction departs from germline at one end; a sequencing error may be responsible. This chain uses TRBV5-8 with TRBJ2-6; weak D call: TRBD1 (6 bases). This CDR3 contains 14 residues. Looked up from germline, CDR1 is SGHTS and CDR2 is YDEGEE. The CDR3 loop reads CASSSSSGASVLTF. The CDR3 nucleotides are TGTGCCAGCAGCTCTTCTTCAGGGGCCAGCGTCCTGACTTTC.

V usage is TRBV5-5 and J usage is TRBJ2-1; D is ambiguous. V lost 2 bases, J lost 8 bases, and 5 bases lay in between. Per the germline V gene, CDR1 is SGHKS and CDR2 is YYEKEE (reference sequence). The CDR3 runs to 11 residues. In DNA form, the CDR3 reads TGTGCCAGCAGCTTTAGGGATGAGCAGTTCTTC. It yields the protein CASSFRDEQFF.

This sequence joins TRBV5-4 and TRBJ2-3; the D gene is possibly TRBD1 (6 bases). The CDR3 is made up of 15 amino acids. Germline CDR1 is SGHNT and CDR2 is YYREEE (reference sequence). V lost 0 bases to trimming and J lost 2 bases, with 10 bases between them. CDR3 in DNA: TGTGCCAGCAGCTTGGGGGGGCTAAACACAGATACGCAGTATTTT. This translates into CASSLGGLNTDTQYF. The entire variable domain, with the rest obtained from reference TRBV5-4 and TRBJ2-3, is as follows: ETGVTQSPTHLIKTRGQQVTLRCSSQSGHNTVSWYQQALGQGPQFIFQYYREEENGRGNFPPRFSGLQFPNYSSELNVNALELDDSALYLCASSLGGLNTDTQYFGPGTRLTVL.

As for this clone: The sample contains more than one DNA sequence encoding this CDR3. The CDR3 here is CASSLTGNTEAFF. The CDR3 DNA reads TGCGCCAGCAGCTTGACCGGGAACACTGAAGCTTTCTTT. V is TRBV5-1 and J is TRBJ1-1; D uncertain. This CDR3 is built from 13 residues. The germline V gene encodes CDR1 SGHRS and CDR2 YFSETQ. Trimming took off 1 base at V and 1 base at J, with 5 bases between the two ends.

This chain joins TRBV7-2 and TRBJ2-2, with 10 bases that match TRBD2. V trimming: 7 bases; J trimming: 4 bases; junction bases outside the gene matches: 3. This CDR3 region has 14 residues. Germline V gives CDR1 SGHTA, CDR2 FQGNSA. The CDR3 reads CASKSGRVTGELFF. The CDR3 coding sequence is TGTGCCAGCAAAAGCGGGAGGGTCACCGGGGAGCTGTTTTTT.

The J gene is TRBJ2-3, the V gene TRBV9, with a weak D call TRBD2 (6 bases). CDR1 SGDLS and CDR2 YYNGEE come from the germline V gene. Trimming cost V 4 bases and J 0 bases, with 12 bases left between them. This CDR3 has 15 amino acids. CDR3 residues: CASSPMGRSTDTQYF. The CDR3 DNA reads TGTGCCAGCAGCCCAATGGGGAGGAGCACAGATACGCAGTATTTT.

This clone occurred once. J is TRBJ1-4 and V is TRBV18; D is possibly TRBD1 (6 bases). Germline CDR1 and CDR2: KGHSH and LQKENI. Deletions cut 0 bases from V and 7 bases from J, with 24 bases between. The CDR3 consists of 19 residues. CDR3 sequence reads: CASSPPGTFMGARGEKLFF. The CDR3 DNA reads TGTGCCAGCTCACCACCGGGGACATTTATGGGGGCGCGAGGTGAAAAACTGTTTTTT.

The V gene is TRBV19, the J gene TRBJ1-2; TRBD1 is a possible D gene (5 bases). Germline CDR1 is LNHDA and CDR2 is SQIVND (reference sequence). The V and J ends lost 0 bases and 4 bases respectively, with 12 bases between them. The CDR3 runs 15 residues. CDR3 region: CASSIDSGQVYGYTF. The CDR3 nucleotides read TGTGCCAGTAGTATAGATTCTGGACAAGTCTATGGCTACACCTTC.

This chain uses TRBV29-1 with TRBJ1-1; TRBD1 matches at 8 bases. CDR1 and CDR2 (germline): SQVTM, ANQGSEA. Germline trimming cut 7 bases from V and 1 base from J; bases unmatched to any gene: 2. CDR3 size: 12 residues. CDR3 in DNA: TGCAGCGGGGGGACAGGGAACACTGAAGCTTTCTTT. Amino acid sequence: CSGGTGNTEAFF.